This TCR beta chain came from a study of shared clonotypes between healthy human individuals. The study, taken as a whole, reports: A small donor pool kept down the genetic and exposure-history diversity that was represented.

On this clone itself: The antigen is undetermined.

Germline V lookup: CDR1 MNHNS, CDR2 SASEGT. V lost 0 bases to trimming and J lost 4 bases; unmatched junction nucleotides: 4. CDR3 length: 16 residues. Running of the assay took place at deep level. The method was immunoSEQ multiplex PCR; TCRdb's version includes in-frame clones alone and lacks a portion of them. Here the sample spans about 870,000 clones, approximately 92% being singletons. CD45RO negativity and positive selection for CCR7 defined naive CD8 cells, a population that excluded terminally differentiated effector memory CD45RA+ cells. The sequencing sample was made of naive CD8+ T cells sorted from blood. This receptor was taken from a man under 40 in good health. The chain links TRBV6-1 to TRBJ2-2, with TRBD1 identical over 8 bases. The CDR3 nucleotides are TGTGCCAGCAGTGAAGCCAGGGGGCTAATCACCGGGGAGCTGTTTTTT. Translation: CASSEARGLITGELFF.